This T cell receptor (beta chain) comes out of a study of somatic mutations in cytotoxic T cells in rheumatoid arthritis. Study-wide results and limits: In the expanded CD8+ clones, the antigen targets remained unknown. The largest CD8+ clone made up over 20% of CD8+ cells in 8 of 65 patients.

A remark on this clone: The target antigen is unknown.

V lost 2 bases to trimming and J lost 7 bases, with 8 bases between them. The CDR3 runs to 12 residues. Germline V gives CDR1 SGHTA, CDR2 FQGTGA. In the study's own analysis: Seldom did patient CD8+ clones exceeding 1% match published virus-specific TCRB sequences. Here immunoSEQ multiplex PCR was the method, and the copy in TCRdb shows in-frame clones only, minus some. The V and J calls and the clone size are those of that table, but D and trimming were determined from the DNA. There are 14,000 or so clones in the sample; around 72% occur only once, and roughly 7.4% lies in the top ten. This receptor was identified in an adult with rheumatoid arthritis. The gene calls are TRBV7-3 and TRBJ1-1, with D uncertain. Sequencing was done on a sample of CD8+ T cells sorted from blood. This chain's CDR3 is CASSLSSGEAFF. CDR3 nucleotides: TGTGCCAGCAGCTTATCAAGCGGTGAAGCTTTCTTT.